One and the same sample provided the 25 T cell receptor beta chains below, sequenced in a study of monozygotic twins with inflammatory bowel disease. TCRdb re-called the 5' RACE reads; one entry per CDR3 protein, DNA not given. The sample shows around 47,000 distinct CDR3 sequences, and 5% to 6% sits with its ten largest clones. The sample taken for sequencing was blood. The receptors come from a human donor with ulcerative colitis or Crohn's disease, or a healthy co-twin of an affected twin (not recorded which).

The V gene is TRBV6-1, the J gene TRBJ1-1. This CDR3 comprises 13 residues. The V gene's germline CDR1 is MNHNS and CDR2 SASEGT. The CDR3 sequence: CASTLQINTEAFF.

V and J are TRBV4-1 and TRBJ2-2; as DNA is missing, the TRBD2 call by TCRdb cannot be tested. There are 20 residues in the CDR3. Germline lookup yields CDR1 MGHRA and CDR2 YSYEKL. This CDR3 is CASSQKYTENGGTNTGELFF.

This chain uses TRBV7-6 with TRBJ2-2; TCRdb's assignment of TRBD2 cannot be checked, as there is no DNA. CDR3 length: 15 amino acids. Germline V gene sequence: CDR1 SGHVS, CDR2 FNYEAQ. The CDR3 protein is CASSLSGAGTGELFF.

The chain links TRBV4-1 to TRBJ1-2. This CDR3 contains 12 residues. Germline CDR1 reads MGHRA; CDR2 reads YSYEKL. The CDR3 loop is CASSLQGYGYTF.

Measured by frequency, this clonotype is medium-sized (0.01 to 0.1%). The rearrangement joins TRBV20-1 to TRBJ1-3; TCRdb's D call of TRBD1 is untestable without DNA. CDR3 size: 15 residues. CDR1 and CDR2 from the germline V gene are DFQATT and SNEGSKA (reference sequence). The CDR3 is CSAPSLTESGNTIYF.

The chain links TRBV4-1 to TRBJ2-1; TCRdb picks TRBD1, but there is no DNA to check that call. This CDR3 contains 16 residues. The germline CDR1 and CDR2 sequences are MGHRA and YSYEKL. CDR3 protein: CASSQDFPATYNEQFF.

This chain joins TRBV6-5 and TRBJ1-1; the TCRdb call, TRBD1, lacks DNA for checking. Germline-derived CDR1 and CDR2 are MNHEY and SVGAGI. The CDR3 is made up of 15 amino acids. The CDR3 loop reads CASSYSRRQTTEAFF.

V gene TRBV28 combines with J gene TRBJ1-2. Germline-derived CDR1 and CDR2 are MDHEN and SYDVKM. The CDR3 is 12 amino acids. CDR3 loop: CASSSGRTGYTF.

The chain is built from TRBV5-1 and TRBJ2-7; TCRdb names TRBD1, which stays unverified in the absence of DNA. Germline CDR1 is SGHRS and CDR2 is YFSETQ. The CDR3 covers 14 residues. CDR3 protein: CASSFLAGQGEQYF. Full variable domain (remainder filled in from reference TRBV5-1 and TRBJ2-7): KAGVTQTPRYLIKTRGQQVTLSCSPISGHRSVSWYQQTPGQGLQFLFEYFSETQRNKGNFPGRFSGRQFSNSRSEMNVSTLELGDSALYLCASSFLAGQGEQYFGPGTRLTVT.

This clonotype is medium-sized (0.01 to 0.1%) by frequency. This chain connects TRBV5-1 to TRBJ2-1. This CDR3 has 16 residues. Germline V gene lookup returns CDR1 SGHRS and CDR2 YFSETQ. The CDR3 loop reads CASSALSGSSYNEQFF.

The chain joins TRBV6-5 to TRBJ2-7; TCRdb proposes TRBD2, but this gene call is untestable without DNA. CDR3 length equals 15 residues. The germline V gene encodes CDR1 MNHEY and CDR2 SVGAGI. The CDR3: CASSYSPAGAYEQYF.

The chain has TRBV12-3 or TRBV12-4 and TRBJ1-2; no DNA is available, so the TRBD1 call from TCRdb remains unchecked. The CDR3 covers 16 residues. The CDR3 sequence: CASRGQGVASGYGYTF.

The chain combines TRBV5-4 with TRBJ2-3; without DNA, the TCRdb call of TRBD2 cannot be checked. This CDR3 contains 15 residues. The germline V gene has CDR1 SGHNT and CDR2 YYREEE (reference sequence). CDR3 protein: CASSRGGQGPGTQYF.

The chain combines TRBV28 with TRBJ1-2. Germline lookup yields CDR1 MDHEN and CDR2 SYDVKM. This CDR3 region has 13 residues. This CDR3 is CASTSWANYGYTF.

This chain links TRBV5-1 with TRBJ2-2; TCRdb names TRBD1, which stays unverified in the absence of DNA. The CDR3 totals 15 residues. Germline V gene data show CDR1 as SGHRS and CDR2 as YFSETQ. CDR3 loop: CASSPIQGAPGELFF. The variable domain in full, with the rest retrieved from reference TRBV5-1 and TRBJ2-2, is KAGVTQTPRYLIKTRGQQVTLSCSPISGHRSVSWYQQTPGQGLQFLFEYFSETQRNKGNFPGRFSGRQFSNSRSEMNVSTLELGDSALYLCASSPIQGAPGELFFGEGSRLTVL.

The chain joins TRBV9 to TRBJ2-3; checking the TCRdb D call of TRBD2 is not possible without DNA. Germline V CDR1 and CDR2: SGDLS, YYNGEE. This CDR3 has 16 amino acids. The CDR3 region is CASSVPLAGGTDTQYF.

The CDR3 sequence: CASIGDSYEQYF. This chain uses TRBV6-2 or TRBV6-3 with TRBJ2-7. Per germline, CDR1 MNHEY and CDR2 SVGEGT. The length of the CDR3 is 12 residues.

The gene calls are TRBV30 and TRBJ1-1; TCRdb calls TRBD1, which cannot be checked without DNA. This CDR3 is 14 amino acids long. CDR1 and CDR2 from the germline V gene are GTSNPN and SVGIG (reference sequence). The CDR3: CAWSANLRGPEAFF. Full variable domain (remainder filled in from reference TRBV30 and TRBJ1-1): SQTIHQWPATLVQPVGSPLSLECTVEGTSNPNLYWYRQAAGRGLQLLFYSVGIGQISSEVPQNLSASRPQDRQFILSSKKLLLSDSGFYLCAWSANLRGPEAFFGQGTRLTVV.

The chain uses TRBV12-3 or TRBV12-4 and TRBJ2-7; checking the TCRdb D call of TRBD2 is not possible without DNA. The CDR3 runs 14 residues. This CDR3 is CASKRASAAYEQYF.

The V call is TRBV4-1, the J call TRBJ1-2. The CDR3 has 14 residues. The germline V gene encodes CDR1 MGHRA and CDR2 YSYEKL. The CDR3 region is CASSQVWQLGGYTF.

V usage is TRBV29-1 and J usage is TRBJ1-5; TCRdb calls TRBD1, which cannot be checked without DNA. CDR3 length equals 13 residues. CDR1 is SQVTM and CDR2 is ANQGSEA in the germline V gene. CDR3 in amino acids: CSAKGTGNQPQHF.

CDR3 protein: CASSLARQETQYF. The rearrangement joins TRBV7-2 to TRBJ2-5. Germline V gene lookup returns CDR1 SGHTA and CDR2 FQGNSA. This CDR3 comprises 13 residues.

V usage is TRBV5-1 and J usage is TRBJ2-3; TCRdb's assignment of TRBD1 cannot be checked, as there is no DNA. Germline V lookup: CDR1 SGHRS, CDR2 YFSETQ. The CDR3 sequence is 14 residues long. Here the CDR3 reads CASSSGQNTDTQYF. The full variable domain, its missing parts supplied by reference TRBV5-1 and TRBJ2-3, is KAGVTQTPRYLIKTRGQQVTLSCSPISGHRSVSWYQQTPGQGLQFLFEYFSETQRNKGNFPGRFSGRQFSNSRSEMNVSTLELGDSALYLCASSSGQNTDTQYFGPGTRLTVL.

This sequence joins TRBV5-1 and TRBJ2-2; TCRdb gives TRBD1 as the D gene, but with no DNA this cannot be confirmed. Looked up from germline, CDR1 is SGHRS and CDR2 is YFSETQ. The CDR3 contains 16 residues. The CDR3 is CASSKETGGNTGELFF.

The CDR3 region is CASTTRTGGETEAFF. The chain carries TRBV28 and TRBJ1-1. Germline V CDR1 and CDR2: MDHEN, SYDVKM. CDR3 length: 15 amino acids. The full variable domain, its missing parts supplied by reference TRBV28 and TRBJ1-1, is DVKVTQSSRYLVKRTGEKVFLECVQDMDHENMFWYRQDPGLGLRLIYFSYDVKMKEKGDIPEGYSVSREKKERFSLILESASTNQTSMYLCASTTRTGGETEAFFGQGTRLTVV.